The source of this TCR beta chain is a study of blood T cell repertoires in COVID-19. Study information: Spain, Italy and the United States supplied samples that represented acute and convalescent COVID-19.

As processed by the authors: Amplification with reference gene primers provided the estimates of nucleated cell counts. Profiling relied on immunoSEQ multiplex PCR, and the TCRdb table lists in-frame clones only, not all of them. V and J calls plus clone size are reproduced from that table; the DNA served to infer D and trimming. This table holds fewer than 300,000 clones, 80% to 85% found once. The CDR3 runs to 13 residues. Germline loops: CDR1 MNHEY, CDR2 SMNVEV (reference sequence). The V and J ends lost 10 bases and 2 bases respectively, with 14 bases between them. The TCR was taken from a woman aged 55-70 years with active or convalescent COVID-19. Sequencing was done on a sample of peripheral blood. This chain uses TRBV27 with TRBJ1-1; weak D call: TRBD1 (5 bases). The CDR3 protein is CAIKGRSNTEAFF. DNA of the CDR3: TGTGCCATCAAGGGGCGCAGTAACACTGAAGCTTTCTTT.